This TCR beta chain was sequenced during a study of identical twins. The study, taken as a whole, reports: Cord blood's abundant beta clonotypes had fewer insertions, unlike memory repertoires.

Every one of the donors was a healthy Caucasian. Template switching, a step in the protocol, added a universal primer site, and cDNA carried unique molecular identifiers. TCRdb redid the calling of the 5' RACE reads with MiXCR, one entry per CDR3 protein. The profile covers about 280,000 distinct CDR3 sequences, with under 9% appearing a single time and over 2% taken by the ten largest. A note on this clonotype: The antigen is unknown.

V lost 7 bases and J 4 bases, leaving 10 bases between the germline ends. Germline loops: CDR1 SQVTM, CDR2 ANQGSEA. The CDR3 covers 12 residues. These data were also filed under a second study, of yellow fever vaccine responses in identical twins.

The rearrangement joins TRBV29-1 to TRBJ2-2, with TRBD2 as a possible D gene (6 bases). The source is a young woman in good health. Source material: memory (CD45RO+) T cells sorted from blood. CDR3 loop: CSGAGSTGELFF. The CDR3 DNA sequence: TGCAGCGGGGCGGGGAGCACCGGGGAGCTGTTTTTT.